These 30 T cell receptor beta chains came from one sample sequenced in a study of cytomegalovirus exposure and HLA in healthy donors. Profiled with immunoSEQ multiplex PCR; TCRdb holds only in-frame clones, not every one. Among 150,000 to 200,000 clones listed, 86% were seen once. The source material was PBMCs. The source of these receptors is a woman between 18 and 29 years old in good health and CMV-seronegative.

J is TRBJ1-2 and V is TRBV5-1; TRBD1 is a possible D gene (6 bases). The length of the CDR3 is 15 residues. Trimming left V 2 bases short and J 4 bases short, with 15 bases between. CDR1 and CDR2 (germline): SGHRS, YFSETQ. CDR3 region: CASSFDGQTTYGYTF. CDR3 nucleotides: TGCGCCAGCAGCTTTGATGGACAGACTACCTATGGCTACACCTTC.

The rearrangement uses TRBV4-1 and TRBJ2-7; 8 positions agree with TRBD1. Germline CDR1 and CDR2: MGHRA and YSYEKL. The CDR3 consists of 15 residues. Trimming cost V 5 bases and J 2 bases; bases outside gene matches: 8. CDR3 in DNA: TGCGCCAGCAGCGCACCGGGACAGGCCCCCTACGAGCAGTACTTC. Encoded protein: CASSAPGQAPYEQYF.

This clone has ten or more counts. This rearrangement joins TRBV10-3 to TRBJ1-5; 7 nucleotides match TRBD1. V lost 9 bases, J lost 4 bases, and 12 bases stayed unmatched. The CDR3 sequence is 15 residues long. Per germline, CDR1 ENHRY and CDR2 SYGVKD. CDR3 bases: TGTGCCATTGGGGACAGCTCGGGCCTTAATCAGCCCCAGCATTTT. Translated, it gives CAIGDSSGLNQPQHF.

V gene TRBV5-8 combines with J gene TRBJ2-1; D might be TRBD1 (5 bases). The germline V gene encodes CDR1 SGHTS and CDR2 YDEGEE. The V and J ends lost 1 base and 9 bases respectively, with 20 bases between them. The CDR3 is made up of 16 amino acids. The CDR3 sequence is CASSLFSGLGNSEQFF. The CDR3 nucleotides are TGTGCCAGCAGCTTGTTTTCAGGGCTGGGGAACAGTGAGCAGTTCTTC.

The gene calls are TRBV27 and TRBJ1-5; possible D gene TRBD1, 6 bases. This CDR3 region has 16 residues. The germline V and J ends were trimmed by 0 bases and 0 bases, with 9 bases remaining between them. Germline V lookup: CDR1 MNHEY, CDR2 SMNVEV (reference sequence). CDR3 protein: CASSLSRGISNQPQHF. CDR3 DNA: TGTGCCAGCAGTTTATCGAGGGGGATTAGCAATCAGCCCCAGCATTTT.

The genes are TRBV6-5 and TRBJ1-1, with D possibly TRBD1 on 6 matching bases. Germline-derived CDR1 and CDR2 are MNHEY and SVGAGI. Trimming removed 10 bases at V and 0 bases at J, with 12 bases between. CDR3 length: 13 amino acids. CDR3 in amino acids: CATSGHLNTEAFF. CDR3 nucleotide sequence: TGTGCCACCTCGGGACATTTGAACACTGAAGCTTTCTTT.

The CDR3 protein is CASSQDGGTGGTEAFF. The CDR3 bases are TGTGCCAGCAGCCAAGATGGGGGGACAGGGGGCACTGAAGCTTTCTTT. This chain connects TRBV4-2 to TRBJ1-1, with 11 bases that match TRBD1. The CDR3 consists of 16 residues. The trim removed 0 bases at V and 4 bases at J, leaving 4 bases unmatched. The V gene's germline CDR1 is LGHNA and CDR2 YNFKEQ.

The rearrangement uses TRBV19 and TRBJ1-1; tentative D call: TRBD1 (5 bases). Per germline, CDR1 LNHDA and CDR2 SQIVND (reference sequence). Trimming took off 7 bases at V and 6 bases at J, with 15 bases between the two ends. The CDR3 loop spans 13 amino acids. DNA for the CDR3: TGTGCCAGTAAGGGACCCGGGGACTCTGAAGCTTTCTTT. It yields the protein CASKGPGDSEAFF.

The CDR3 is CAIGSGIEQYF. The CDR3 DNA follows: TGTGCCATTGGCAGCGGAATCGAGCAGTACTTC. The chain employs TRBV2 and TRBJ2-7, with D perhaps matching TRBD2 (5 bases). The CDR3 loop spans 11 amino acids. The V end was cut by 10 bases, the J end by 6 bases, with 13 bases between. In germline, CDR1 is SNHLY, CDR2 FYNNEI. The full variable domain, in which reference TRBV2 and TRBJ2-7 provide the parts outside the CDR3, is EPEVTQTPSHQVTQMGQEVILRCVPISNHLYFYWYRQILGQKVEFLVSFYNNEISEKSEIFDDQFSVERPDGSNFTLKIRSTKLEDSAMYFCAIGSGIEQYFGPGTRLTVT.

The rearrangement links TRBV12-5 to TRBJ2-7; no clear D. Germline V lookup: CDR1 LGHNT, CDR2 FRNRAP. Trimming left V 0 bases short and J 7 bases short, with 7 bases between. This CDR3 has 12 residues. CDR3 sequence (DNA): TGTGCTAGTGGTTTGGTAGCCCTGGAGCAGTACTTC. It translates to CASGLVALEQYF.

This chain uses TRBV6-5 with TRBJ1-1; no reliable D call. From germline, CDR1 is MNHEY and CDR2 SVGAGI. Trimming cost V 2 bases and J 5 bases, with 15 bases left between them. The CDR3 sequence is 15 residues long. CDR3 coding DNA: TGTGCCAGCAGTTACAATCGGGGTTGGTGGACTGAAGCTTTCTTT. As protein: CASSYNRGWWTEAFF.

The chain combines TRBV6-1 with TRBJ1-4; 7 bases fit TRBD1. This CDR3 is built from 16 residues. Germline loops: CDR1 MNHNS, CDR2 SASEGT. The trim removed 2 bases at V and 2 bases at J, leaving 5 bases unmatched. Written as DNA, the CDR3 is TGTGCCAGCAGTGAAACGGCAGGGGGGACTAATGAAAAACTGTTTTTT. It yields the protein CASSETAGGTNEKLFF.

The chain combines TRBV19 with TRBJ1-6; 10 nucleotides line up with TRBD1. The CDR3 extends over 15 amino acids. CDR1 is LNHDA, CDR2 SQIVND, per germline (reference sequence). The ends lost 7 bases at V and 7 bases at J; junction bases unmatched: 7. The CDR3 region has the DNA TGTGCCAGTACCCACCTGGGACAGGGGAATTCACCCCTCCACTTT. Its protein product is CASTHLGQGNSPLHF.

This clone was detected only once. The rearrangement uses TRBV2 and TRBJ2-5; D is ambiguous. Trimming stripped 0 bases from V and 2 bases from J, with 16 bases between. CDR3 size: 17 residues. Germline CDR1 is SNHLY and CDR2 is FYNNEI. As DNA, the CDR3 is TGTGCCAGCAGTGAAGCGCTTCCATGGAGTCGACAAGAGACCCAGTACTTC. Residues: CASSEALPWSRQETQYF.

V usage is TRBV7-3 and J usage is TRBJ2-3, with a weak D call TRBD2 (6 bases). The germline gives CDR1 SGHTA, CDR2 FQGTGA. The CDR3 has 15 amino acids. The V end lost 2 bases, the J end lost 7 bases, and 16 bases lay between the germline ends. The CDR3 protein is CASSLLPGDPNTQYF. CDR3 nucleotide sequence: TGTGCCAGCAGCTTACTTCCGGGGGACCCTAATACGCAGTATTTT.

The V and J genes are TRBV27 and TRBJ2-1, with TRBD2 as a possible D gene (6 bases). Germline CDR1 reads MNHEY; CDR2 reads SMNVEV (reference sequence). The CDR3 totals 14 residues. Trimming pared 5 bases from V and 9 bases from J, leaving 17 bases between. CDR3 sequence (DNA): TGTGCCAGCAGTGACCCTGGACTACAGAGTGAGCAGTTCTTC. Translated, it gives CASSDPGLQSEQFF.

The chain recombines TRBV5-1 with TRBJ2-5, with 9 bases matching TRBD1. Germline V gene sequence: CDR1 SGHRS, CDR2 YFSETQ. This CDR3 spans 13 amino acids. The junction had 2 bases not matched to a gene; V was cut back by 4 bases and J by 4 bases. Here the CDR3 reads CASSPTGGETQYF. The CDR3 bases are TGCGCCAGCAGCCCGACAGGGGGAGAGACCCAGTACTTC.

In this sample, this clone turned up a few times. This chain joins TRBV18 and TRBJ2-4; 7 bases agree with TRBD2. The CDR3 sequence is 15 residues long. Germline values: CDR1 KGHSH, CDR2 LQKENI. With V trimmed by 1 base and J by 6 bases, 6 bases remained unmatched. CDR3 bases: TGTGCCAGCTCACCACTGGGGGGGTTTGGAAACATTCAGTACTTC. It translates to CASSPLGGFGNIQYF. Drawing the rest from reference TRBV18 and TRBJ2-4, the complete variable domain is NAGVMQNPRHLVRRRGQEARLRCSPMKGHSHVYWYRQLPEEGLKFMVYLQKENIIDESGMPKERFSAEFPKEGPSILRIQQVVRGDSAAYFCASSPLGGFGNIQYFGAGTRLSVL.

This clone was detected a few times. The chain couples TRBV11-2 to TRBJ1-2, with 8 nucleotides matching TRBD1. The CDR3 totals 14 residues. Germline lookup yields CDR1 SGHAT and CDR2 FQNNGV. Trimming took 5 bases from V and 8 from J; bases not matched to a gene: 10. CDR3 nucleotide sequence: TGTGCCAGCAGCCCGAGCTCAGGGGGCGACGGCTACACCTTC. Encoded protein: CASSPSSGGDGYTF.

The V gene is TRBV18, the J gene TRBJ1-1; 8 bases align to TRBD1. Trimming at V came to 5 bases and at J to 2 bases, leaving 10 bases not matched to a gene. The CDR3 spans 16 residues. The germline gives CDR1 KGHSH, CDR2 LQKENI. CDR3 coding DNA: TGTGCCAGCTCATCTGGACAGGGAGGACTTAACACTGAAGCTTTCTTT. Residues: CASSSGQGGLNTEAFF.

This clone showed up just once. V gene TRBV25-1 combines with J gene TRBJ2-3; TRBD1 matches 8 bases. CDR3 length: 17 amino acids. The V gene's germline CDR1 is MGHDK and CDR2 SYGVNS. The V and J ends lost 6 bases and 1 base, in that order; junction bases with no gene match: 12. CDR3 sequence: CASSPPRQGTGTDTQYF. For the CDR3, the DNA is TGTGCCAGCAGCCCACCCCGACAGGGGACGGGCACAGATACGCAGTATTTT.

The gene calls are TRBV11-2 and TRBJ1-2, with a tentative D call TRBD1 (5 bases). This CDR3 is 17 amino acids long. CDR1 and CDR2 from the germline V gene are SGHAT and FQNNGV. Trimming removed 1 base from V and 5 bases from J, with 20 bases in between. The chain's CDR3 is CASSLAPLDTSLYGYTF. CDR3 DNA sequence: TGTGCCAGCAGCTTAGCCCCTTTGGACACTTCCCTGTATGGCTACACCTTC.

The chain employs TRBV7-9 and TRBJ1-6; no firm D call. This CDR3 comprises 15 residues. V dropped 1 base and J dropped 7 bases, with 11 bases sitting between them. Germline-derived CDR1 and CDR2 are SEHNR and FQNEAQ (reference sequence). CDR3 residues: CASSLERGPNSPLHF. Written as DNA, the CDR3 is TGTGCCAGCAGCTTAGAGCGAGGCCCCAATTCACCCCTCCACTTT. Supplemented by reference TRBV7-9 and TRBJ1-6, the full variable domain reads DTGVSQNPRHKITKRGQNVTFRCDPISEHNRLYWYRQTLGQGPEFLTYFQNEAQLEKSRLLSDRFSAERPKGSFSTLEIQRTEQGDSAMYLCASSLERGPNSPLHFGNGTRLTVT.

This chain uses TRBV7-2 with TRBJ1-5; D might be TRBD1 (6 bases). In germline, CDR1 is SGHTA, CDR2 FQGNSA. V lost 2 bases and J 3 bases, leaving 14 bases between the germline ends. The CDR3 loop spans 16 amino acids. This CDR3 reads CASSLFGGQNNQPQHF. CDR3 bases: TGTGCCAGCAGCTTATTCGGTGGACAGAACAATCAGCCCCAGCATTTT. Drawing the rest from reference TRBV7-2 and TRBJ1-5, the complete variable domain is GAGVSQSPSNKVTEKGKDVELRCDPISGHTALYWYRQSLGQGLEFLIYFQGNSAPDKSGLPSDRFSAERTGGSVSTLTIQRTQQEDSAVYLCASSLFGGQNNQPQHFGDGTRLSIL.

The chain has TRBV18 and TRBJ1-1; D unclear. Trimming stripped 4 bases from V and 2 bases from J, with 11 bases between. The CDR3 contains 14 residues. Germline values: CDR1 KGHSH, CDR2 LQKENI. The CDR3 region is CASSLSGPNTEAFF. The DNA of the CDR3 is TGTGCCAGCTCACTATCCGGTCCCAACACTGAAGCTTTCTTT.

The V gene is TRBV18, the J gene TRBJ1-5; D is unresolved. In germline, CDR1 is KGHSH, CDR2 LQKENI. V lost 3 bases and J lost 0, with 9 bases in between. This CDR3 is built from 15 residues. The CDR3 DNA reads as TGTGCCAGCTCACCCGCAGGCAATAGCAATCAGCCCCAGCATTTT. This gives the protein CASSPAGNSNQPQHF.

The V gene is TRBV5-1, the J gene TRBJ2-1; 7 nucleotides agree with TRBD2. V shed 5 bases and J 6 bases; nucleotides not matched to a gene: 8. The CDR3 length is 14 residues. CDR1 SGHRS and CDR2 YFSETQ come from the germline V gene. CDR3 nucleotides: TGCGCCAGCAGGGGGGGGACTCGGATCAATGAGCAGTTCTTC. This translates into CASRGGTRINEQFF.

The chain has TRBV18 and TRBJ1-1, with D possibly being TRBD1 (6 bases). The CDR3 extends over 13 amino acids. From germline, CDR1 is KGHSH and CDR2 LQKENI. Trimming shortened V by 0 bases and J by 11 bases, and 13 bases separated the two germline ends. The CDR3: CASSPPGRGWAFF. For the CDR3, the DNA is TGTGCCAGCTCACCACCGGGCAGGGGCTGGGCTTTCTTT.

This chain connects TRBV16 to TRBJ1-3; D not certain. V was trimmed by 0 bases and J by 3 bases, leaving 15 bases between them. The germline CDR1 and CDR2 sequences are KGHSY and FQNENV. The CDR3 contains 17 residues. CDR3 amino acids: CASSQSSHSLNGNTIYF. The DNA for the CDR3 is TGTGCCAGCAGCCAATCGTCTCACAGCCTAAATGGAAACACCATATATTTT.

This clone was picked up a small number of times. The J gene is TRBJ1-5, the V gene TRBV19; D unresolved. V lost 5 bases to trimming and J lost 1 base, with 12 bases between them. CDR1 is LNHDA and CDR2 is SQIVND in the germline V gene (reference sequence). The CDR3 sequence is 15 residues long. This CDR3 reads CASSPLGLSNQPQHF. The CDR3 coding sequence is TGTGCCAGTAGTCCCCTTGGACTGAGCAATCAGCCCCAGCATTTT.